These 10 T cell receptor beta chains were all obtained from the same sample, sequenced in a study of blood T cell repertoires in COVID-19. Data came from immunoSEQ multiplex PCR; TCRdb stores just in-frame clones and leaves some out. The table lists 250,000 to 300,000 clones, around 87% of them singletons. Sequences were obtained from peripheral blood. These receptors came from a woman in her sixties or seventies with COVID-19, enrolled during active disease.

This sequence joins TRBV5-1 and TRBJ2-7, with 7 bases aligning to TRBD1. The length of the CDR3 is 15 residues. V lost 1 base and J lost 4; bases outside the gene matches: 8. Germline assignment: CDR1 SGHRS and CDR2 YFSETQ. DNA of the CDR3: TGCGCCAGCAGCTTGCAGGGGGACAGACTTTACGAGCAGTACTTC. It codes for CASSLQGDRLYEQYF. Using reference TRBV5-1 and TRBJ2-7 for the parts outside the CDR3, the full variable domain is KAGVTQTPRYLIKTRGQQVTLSCSPISGHRSVSWYQQTPGQGLQFLFEYFSETQRNKGNFPGRFSGRQFSNSRSEMNVSTLELGDSALYLCASSLQGDRLYEQYFGPGTRLTVT.

The chain combines TRBV6-5 with TRBJ2-1; the D gene is possibly TRBD1 (6 bases). CDR3 length: 12 residues. The V end lost 5 bases, the J end lost 5 bases, and 7 bases lay between the germline ends. Germline values: CDR1 MNHEY, CDR2 SVGAGI. DNA of the CDR3: TGTGCCAGCAGTCAGGGGAACAATGAGCAGTTCTTC. Translated, it gives CASSQGNNEQFF.

This clone was seen a single time. This chain links TRBV3-1 (or the pseudogene TRBV3-2) with TRBJ1-2; D is possibly TRBD1 (5 bases). CDR1 and CDR2 (germline): LGHDT, YNNKEL (reference sequence). The CDR3 extends over 15 amino acids. V lost 0 bases, J lost 8 bases, and 16 bases lay in between. The CDR3 DNA sequence: TGTGCCAGCAGCCAAGATATGGGGGACTCGAGAGGCTACACCTTC. This encodes CASSQDMGDSRGYTF.

The CDR3 DNA sequence: TGCGCCAGCAGCGGACAGGACCTTAGCACAGATACGCAGTATTTT. Translation: CASSGQDLSTDTQYF. The chain links TRBV5-1 to TRBJ2-3; 7 nucleotides match TRBD1. Germline V gives CDR1 SGHRS, CDR2 YFSETQ. The junction had 5 bases not matched to a gene; V was cut back by 4 bases and J by 0 bases. The CDR3 is 15 amino acids.

The rearrangement links TRBV2 to TRBJ1-5; D is unclear. V was shortened by 0 bases and J by 0 bases, with 6 bases between the two germline ends. The CDR3 loop spans 15 amino acids. CDR1 and CDR2 (germline): SNHLY, FYNNEI. The CDR3 DNA reads as TGTGCCAGCAGTGAAGCTAGAAATAGCAATCAGCCCCAGCATTTT. Encoded protein: CASSEARNSNQPQHF.

The V call is TRBV10-3, the J call TRBJ1-2; perhaps TRBD1 as D (5 bases). The germline gives CDR1 ENHRY, CDR2 SYGVKD. This CDR3 has 14 residues. V was shortened by 0 bases and J by 0 bases, with 5 bases between the two germline ends. Here the CDR3 DNA reads TGTGCCATCAGTGAGTCAGGGGCTAACTATGGCTACACCTTC. Translating it yields CAISESGANYGYTF.

Written as DNA, the CDR3 is TGTGCCAGTACAGAATTGGGACACCGGAACACTGAAGCTTTCTTT. Its translation: CASTELGHRNTEAFF. The chain combines TRBV19 with TRBJ1-1, with D maybe TRBD1 (6 bases). This CDR3 comprises 15 residues. V was shortened by 7 bases and J by 1 base, with 16 bases between the two germline ends. The V gene's germline CDR1 is LNHDA and CDR2 SQIVND (reference sequence).

The rearrangement uses TRBV19 and TRBJ1-6; 7 nucleotides match TRBD1. This CDR3 has 15 residues. Germline loops: CDR1 LNHDA, CDR2 SQIVND (reference sequence). Trimming at V came to 6 bases and at J to 6 bases, leaving 8 bases not matched to a gene. CDR3 DNA sequence: TGTGCCAGTAGGAAGGGGGACAGCGCTAATTCACCCCTCCACTTT. As protein: CASRKGDSANSPLHF.

V usage is TRBV19 and J usage is TRBJ2-1, with TRBD2 identical over 12 bases. This CDR3 comprises 15 residues. Per germline, CDR1 LNHDA and CDR2 SQIVND (reference sequence). J lost 7 bases, V lost 3 bases, and 4 bases had no gene match. The CDR3 bases are TGTGCCAGTAGTATCGGACTAGCGGGGAGGAATGAGCAGTTCTTC. It is translated as CASSIGLAGRNEQFF.

This clone occurred a few times. The gene calls are TRBV7-3 and TRBJ1-2; TRBD1 matches 7 bases. The CDR3 is 14 residues long. Germline CDR1 reads SGHTA; CDR2 reads FQGTGA. The V segment lost 2 bases and the J segment 5 bases; nucleotides outside the gene matches: 5. The CDR3 reads CASSLSGGRYGYTF. CDR3 nucleotide sequence: TGTGCCAGCAGCTTATCAGGGGGGAGGTATGGCTACACCTTC. The full variable domain, with the rest looked up from reference TRBV7-3 and TRBJ1-2, is GAGVSQTPSNKVTEKGKYVELRCDPISGHTALYWYRQSLGQGPEFLIYFQGTGAADDSGLPNDRFFAVRPEGSVSTLKIQRTERGDSAVYLCASSLSGGRYGYTFGSGTRLTVV.